Presented here are 30 T cell receptor beta chains from one specimen sequenced in a study of vaccination effects on CD4 cells after COVID-19 (dated by TCRdb to between 2020 and 2023). Receptor amplification or capture employed the immunoSEQ multiplex PCR assay. The table was pulled from immuneACCESS by TCRdb, which kept in-frame rearrangements only. Such tables lose some clones; where checked, under half of the loss comes from unresolved V genes, and the rest has no known cause. Counted in this sample were around 50,000 clones; around 70% of them appeared once. Of the sample, approximately 5.1% is held by the ten largest clones. These receptors lack a known antigen. After less than eleven days of culture, CD4+ T cells were isolated with the EasySep CD4+ T cell isolation kit. Convalescent patients had PCR-confirmed SARS-CoV-2 infection between March and December 2020, before Alpha, Beta and Delta variants emerged in the United States. Two doses of either the BNT162b2 or the mRNA-1273 mRNA SARS-CoV-2 vaccine were administered to participants.

The specimen comprised CD4+ T cells from PBMCs cultured without peptide, sampled after COVID-19 vaccination. Source of these receptors: a human donor who had a prior SARS-CoV-2 infection.

In this sample, this clone turned up once. The chain joins TRBV7-2 to TRBJ2-1; possibly TRBD1 or TRBD2 for D (5 bases each). Between the trimmed V and J ends, which lost 3 bases and 8 bases, there was a span of 8 bases. CDR3 size: 12 residues. Looked up from germline, CDR1 is SGHTA and CDR2 is FQGNSA. The CDR3 reads CASSFSGHEQFF. Written as DNA, the CDR3 is TGTGCCAGCAGCTTCTCGGGGCATGAGCAGTTCTTC.

This chain joins TRBV10-3 and TRBJ2-1, with D possibly being TRBD1 (5 bases). V was cut by 0 bases and J by 7 bases, with 16 bases left in between. Germline V gene data show CDR1 as ENHRY and CDR2 as SYGVKD. The CDR3 has 16 amino acids. The CDR3 protein is CAISESFTVSGNEQFF. CDR3 in DNA: TGTGCCATCAGTGAGTCGTTCACAGTTTCAGGGAATGAGCAGTTCTTC.

V is TRBV15 and J is TRBJ1-5; 7 bases map to TRBD1. The ends lost 3 bases at V and 0 bases at J; junction bases unmatched: 8. Germline lookup yields CDR1 LNHNV and CDR2 YYDKDF (reference sequence). The CDR3 extends over 17 amino acids. The CDR3 loop is CATSSGRDSDSNQPQHF. The CDR3 coding sequence is TGTGCCACCAGCAGTGGTAGGGACAGCGATAGCAATCAGCCCCAGCATTTT.

The V call is TRBV19, the J call TRBJ1-2; TRBD1 matches at 7 bases. The germline V gene encodes CDR1 LNHDA and CDR2 SQIVND (reference sequence). V shed 6 bases and J 7 bases; nucleotides not matched to a gene: 11. CDR3 length: 14 amino acids. The CDR3 DNA sequence: TGTGCCAGTAGGACACAGGGGAGAGGTTTTGGCTACACCTTC. It translates to CASRTQGRGFGYTF.

The chain combines TRBV5-1 with TRBJ1-4, with D hard to call. With 0 bases removed from V and 2 bases from J, the gap between germline ends came to 8 bases. Looked up from germline, CDR1 is SGHRS and CDR2 is YFSETQ. The CDR3 runs 15 residues. In DNA, the CDR3 is TGCGCCAGCAGCTTGGCGGTAGGCACTAATGAAAAACTGTTTTTT. It is translated as CASSLAVGTNEKLFF. Combining the CDR3 with reference TRBV5-1 and TRBJ1-4 gives the whole variable domain KAGVTQTPRYLIKTRGQQVTLSCSPISGHRSVSWYQQTPGQGLQFLFEYFSETQRNKGNFPGRFSGRQFSNSRSEMNVSTLELGDSALYLCASSLAVGTNEKLFFGSGTQLSVL.

This clone appeared a few times. The chain uses TRBV5-4 and TRBJ2-5; 12 nucleotides agree with TRBD2. With 4 bases clipped from V and 7 bases from J, the junction kept 5 bases outside the gene matches. CDR1 is SGHNT and CDR2 is YYREEE in the germline V gene (reference sequence). This CDR3 has 14 amino acids. The CDR3 reads CASSGGLAGGTQYF. CDR3 in DNA: TGTGCCAGCAGCGGGGGACTAGCGGGTGGGACCCAGTACTTC.

A few counts support this clone. The chain carries TRBV7-6 and TRBJ1-3; 8 bases align to TRBD1. The CDR3 totals 17 residues. V lost 4 bases and J lost 0; bases outside the gene matches: 8. The germline gives CDR1 SGHVS, CDR2 FNYEAQ. The CDR3 loop reads CASSSHTGGSSGNTIYF. CDR3 nucleotides: TGTGCCAGCAGCTCCCATACAGGGGGGAGCTCTGGAAACACCATATATTTT.

This chain connects TRBV7-8 to TRBJ1-2, with D maybe TRBD1 (5 bases). Germline lookup yields CDR1 SGHVS and CDR2 FQNEAQ. Trimming removed 1 base at V and 5 bases at J, with 11 bases between. CDR3 size: 14 residues. The DNA of the CDR3 is TGTGCCAGCAGCTTAGGGTCGGGGGGTTATGGCTACACCTTC. Translation gives CASSLGSGGYGYTF.

A few counts support this clone. This chain uses TRBV12-3 or TRBV12-4 with TRBJ1-5, with D tentatively TRBD1 (5 bases). The ends were cut back, 5 bases at V and 7 bases at J, with 12 bases in the middle. CDR3 length equals 13 residues. The CDR3 DNA is TGTGCCAGCAGTGGGACCTTTGGCCAGCCCCAGCATTTT. It translates to CASSGTFGQPQHF.

V and J are TRBV4-2 and TRBJ2-7, with 10 bases matching TRBD2. This CDR3 region has 17 residues. With 4 bases clipped from V and 6 bases from J, the junction kept 15 bases outside the gene matches. The V gene's germline CDR1 is LGHNA and CDR2 YNFKEQ. The CDR3 sequence: CASSPRTVASGSSEQYF. As DNA, the CDR3 is TGTGCCAGCAGCCCTAGAACGGTGGCTAGCGGGAGTAGCGAGCAGTACTTC.

V gene TRBV3-1 (or the pseudogene TRBV3-2) combines with J gene TRBJ2-2; unclear D gene. The length of the CDR3 is 12 residues. Germline V CDR1 and CDR2: LGHDT, YNNKEL (reference sequence). Between the trimmed V and J ends, which lost 2 bases and 8 bases, there was a span of 6 bases. The DNA for the CDR3 is TGTGCCAGCAGCCAATTGGAAGGGGAGCTGTTTTTT. It translates to CASSQLEGELFF.

This clone was recorded only once. The chain has TRBV7-2 and TRBJ1-1; 7 bases are a match to TRBD1. Germline trimming cut 1 base from V and 5 bases from J; bases unmatched to any gene: 4. Per germline, CDR1 SGHTA and CDR2 FQGNSA. The CDR3 covers 14 residues. Here the CDR3 DNA reads TGTGCCAGCAGCTTAGGGGCAGGGGGGACTGAAGCTTTCTTT. It specifies CASSLGAGGTEAFF.

This clone was found once. The chain joins TRBV27 to TRBJ2-7, with D possibly being TRBD2 (5 bases). This CDR3 is built from 15 residues. Germline V gene data show CDR1 as MNHEY and CDR2 as SMNVEV (reference sequence). V gave up 6 bases and J gave up 2 bases, with 17 bases separating them. The CDR3 region is CASSRRRTSTYEQYF. CDR3 DNA sequence: TGTGCCAGCAGCCGCCGGAGGACTTCAACCTACGAGCAGTACTTC.

V gene TRBV5-1 combines with J gene TRBJ2-1; no clear D. The CDR3 length is 15 residues. Deletions cut 7 bases from V and 9 bases from J, with 23 bases between. The germline V gene has CDR1 SGHRS and CDR2 YFSETQ. CDR3 nucleotides: TGCGCCAGCTACGAAAGAGTAGGCGAATGGAGTGAGCAGTTCTTC. This translates into CASYERVGEWSEQFF.

CDR3 loop: CASSVDHTGELFF. The CDR3 bases are TGTGCCAGCAGCGTAGACCACACCGGGGAGCTGTTTTTT. V is TRBV9 and J is TRBJ2-2; D remains unclear. The CDR3 runs to 13 residues. Germline V gene data show CDR1 as SGDLS and CDR2 as YYNGEE. Trimming pared 0 bases from V and 3 bases from J, leaving 3 bases between.

This clone has only a few counts. The chain is built from TRBV19 and TRBJ1-4; D gene ambiguous. The V gene lost 5 bases and the J gene lost 7 bases, with 17 bases spanning the gap. The CDR3 is 15 amino acids. Germline CDR1 reads LNHDA; CDR2 reads SQIVND (reference sequence). The CDR3 is CASSRSITRGEKLFF. DNA for the CDR3: TGTGCCAGTAGTCGCTCGATCACGCGAGGTGAAAAACTGTTTTTT.

Only a few counts were recorded for this clone. V is TRBV2 and J is TRBJ2-7; 7 positions agree with TRBD1. V was clipped by 4 bases and J by 5 bases; unmatched bases: 8. The CDR3 runs 14 residues. Germline-derived CDR1 and CDR2 are SNHLY and FYNNEI. The CDR3: CASSAAQGVHEQYF. The CDR3 nucleotides read TGTGCCAGCAGTGCCGCGCAGGGGGTCCACGAGCAGTACTTC.

The V call is TRBV7-2, the J call TRBJ2-7; the match to TRBD2 covers 8 bases. The CDR3 runs 14 residues. Germline CDR1 SGHTA, CDR2 FQGNSA. The V and J ends lost 1 base and 2 bases, in that order; junction bases with no gene match: 1. This CDR3 reads CASSLVAGTYEQYF. In nucleotides, the CDR3 is TGTGCCAGCAGCTTAGTAGCGGGAACCTACGAGCAGTACTTC.

V usage is TRBV9 and J usage is TRBJ1-5; D is possibly TRBD1 (5 bases). From germline, CDR1 is SGDLS and CDR2 YYNGEE. V was clipped by 4 bases and J by 2 bases, with 16 bases between them. This CDR3 comprises 16 residues. The CDR3 spells CASSPIPKGRNQPQHF. DNA of the CDR3: TGTGCCAGCAGCCCTATACCGAAGGGGCGCAATCAGCCCCAGCATTTT.

This rearrangement joins TRBV15 to TRBJ2-1; 10 bases agree with TRBD2. The V gene end was trimmed by 5 bases and the J gene end by 2 bases; junction bases not matched to a gene: 6. CDR1 and CDR2 (germline): LNHNV, YYDKDF (reference sequence). The CDR3 totals 16 residues. CDR3 nucleotide sequence: TGTGCCACCAGCGGGCTAGCGGGAGTTACCTACAATGAGCAGTTCTTC. Amino acid sequence: CATSGLAGVTYNEQFF.

This clone came up a few times. The CDR3 protein is CAITGLQGGEQFF. The DNA of the CDR3 is TGTGCCATCACGGGTTTACAGGGAGGAGAGCAGTTCTTC. The chain combines TRBV10-3 with TRBJ2-1; D may be TRBD1 or TRBD2 (6 bases each). V was pared by 7 bases and J by 10 bases, with 17 bases between. CDR3 length: 13 amino acids. Germline CDR1 ENHRY, CDR2 SYGVKD.

The rearrangement uses TRBV3-1 (or the pseudogene TRBV3-2) and TRBJ2-2; 8 bases map to TRBD2. The CDR3 runs 19 residues. Unmatched junction bases numbered 15, after V lost 1 base and J lost 5 bases. Germline V gene sequence: CDR1 LGHDT, CDR2 YNNKEL (reference sequence). The chain's CDR3 is CASSQVVGKAGAVTGELFF. In nucleotides, the CDR3 is TGTGCCAGCAGCCAAGTCGTTGGCAAAGCGGGGGCCGTAACCGGGGAGCTGTTTTTT.

CDR3 sequence (DNA): TGCGCCAGCAGCTTGCTTCGGAGCACCACTGAAGCTTTCTTT. Translated: CASSLLRSTTEAFF. The chain employs TRBV5-1 and TRBJ1-1; D unclear. The CDR3 is 14 amino acids. CDR1 is SGHRS, CDR2 YFSETQ, per germline. Trimming removed 1 base from V and 4 bases from J, with 11 bases in between.

V is TRBV14 and J is TRBJ1-1; D call uncertain. Germline CDR1 SGHDN, CDR2 FVKESK. This CDR3 region has 13 residues. The V end lost 1 base, the J end lost 1 base, and 4 bases lay between the germline ends. The CDR3 sequence: CASSQGPNTEAFF. The CDR3 nucleotides are TGTGCCAGCAGCCAAGGCCCGAACACTGAAGCTTTCTTT.

This clone was observed a handful of times. This sequence joins TRBV10-3 and TRBJ1-2; D unresolved. This CDR3 is 14 amino acids long. V was trimmed by 3 bases and J by 2 bases, leaving 10 bases between them. Germline V gives CDR1 ENHRY, CDR2 SYGVKD. For the CDR3, the DNA is TGTGCCATCAGTGACTCAGAATCCAACTATGGCTACACCTTC. Its protein is CAISDSESNYGYTF.

The chain employs TRBV5-1 and TRBJ2-3; no reliable D call. Deletions cut 2 bases from V and 4 bases from J, with 11 bases between. The germline CDR1 and CDR2 sequences are SGHRS and YFSETQ. The CDR3 covers 14 residues. CDR3 nucleotides: TGCGCCAGCAGCTTTGGTAGTCGCGCAGATACGCAGTATTTT. Translated: CASSFGSRADTQYF. Using reference TRBV5-1 and TRBJ2-3 for the parts outside the CDR3, the full variable domain is KAGVTQTPRYLIKTRGQQVTLSCSPISGHRSVSWYQQTPGQGLQFLFEYFSETQRNKGNFPGRFSGRQFSNSRSEMNVSTLELGDSALYLCASSFGSRADTQYFGPGTRLTVL.

This clone has only a few counts. The chain employs TRBV19 and TRBJ1-6, with 7 bases that match TRBD1. Germline assignment: CDR1 LNHDA and CDR2 SQIVND (reference sequence). The V and J ends lost 11 bases and 2 bases, in that order; junction bases with no gene match: 6. This CDR3 region has 14 residues. The CDR3 spells CAGYRGPYNSPLHF. The CDR3 DNA follows: TGTGCCGGATACAGGGGACCCTATAATTCACCCCTCCACTTT.

The chain links TRBV21-1 to TRBJ2-1; TRBD2, the table's D call, was not compared with the DNA. TRBV21-1 is shown as a pseudogene. This CDR3 has 17 amino acids. The CDR3 DNA sequence: TGTGCCAGCAGCAAAGATTGGGGGACTAGCGGCTACAATGAGCAGTTCTTC. It yields the protein CASSKDWGTSGYNEQFF.

This chain connects TRBV9 to TRBJ1-6; possible D gene TRBD1, 6 bases. The germline V gene has CDR1 SGDLS and CDR2 YYNGEE. V shed 0 bases and J shed 6 bases, with 13 bases lying between them. The CDR3 is 16 residues long. The CDR3 loop reads CASSVERGAGNSPLHF. The CDR3 coding sequence is TGTGCCAGCAGCGTAGAGCGGGGGGCGGGTAATTCACCCCTCCACTTT.

The rearrangement joins TRBV3-1 (or the pseudogene TRBV3-2) to TRBJ2-5, with 11 bases matching TRBD2. The CDR3 is 14 residues long. The germline CDR1 and CDR2 sequences are LGHDT and YNNKEL (reference sequence). V gave up 4 bases and J gave up 5 bases; unmatched junction bases: 3. CDR3 loop: CASSPSGRPETQYF. Written as DNA, the CDR3 is TGTGCCAGCAGCCCTAGCGGGAGGCCCGAGACCCAGTACTTC.